The entry that follows covers one T cell receptor (beta chain) sequence. Clones were sequenced by immunoSEQ multiplex PCR, and TCRdb holds only the in-frame ones, with some missing. The listing records roughly 190,000 clones. Trimming cost V 6 bases and J 4 bases, with 15 bases left between them. Per the germline V gene, CDR1 is KGHSH and CDR2 is LQKENI. The CDR3 covers 14 residues. The record originates from a study of control samples from healthy donors and cancer patients. The receptor was isolated from a woman younger than 45 in good health. The chain uses TRBV18 and TRBJ1-2; D unclear. Sequencing was performed on blood. CDR3 nucleotides: TGTGCCAGCTCCCCTAAGACGGACCCCTATGGCTACACCTTC. Amino acids: CASSPKTDPYGYTF.